This is a list of T cell receptor beta chains from one sample in a study of blood T cells in healthy people across ages. TCRdb re-derived calls from the 5' RACE reads in MiXCR, one entry per CDR3 protein. The table lists around 780,000 distinct CDR3 sequences, 25% to 30% of them singletons. These data were also filed under a second study, of T cells of mothers and their children.

The sequenced sample was blood. Receptor source: a boy between 10 and 17 years old in good health. Both conserved end residues are part of each CDR3. A D gene is named only where the DNA matches it firmly. A clone size is listed for some rows: how often the clone was seen (once, few, many), or a class if it is expanded.

J gene,V gene,clone size,D gene,CDR3 DNA,CDR3 protein
TRBJ2-5,TRBV7-9,NA,NA,TGTGCCAGCAGCCCCGGACTCCCCGATTGGGCCCAGTACTTC,CASSPGLPDWAQYF
TRBJ2-3,TRBV29-1,NA,NA,TGCAGCGTTGGGCCCCAGAGCACAGATACGCAGTATTTT,CSVGPQSTDTQYF
TRBJ2-7,TRBV20-1,NA,NA,TGCAGTGCTGGGCCGACAGTGAGCTACGAGCAGTACTTC,CSAGPTVSYEQYF
TRBJ2-5,TRBV7-9,NA,NA,TGTGCCAGCAGAACAACAGGCCTGCTGGAGACCCAGTACTTC,CASRTTGLLETQYF
TRBJ2-1,TRBV10-3,few,TRBD2,TGTGCCATCAGGAGCGGGGGGGACAATGAGCAGTTCTTC,CAIRSGGDNEQFF
TRBJ1-5,TRBV20-1,NA,NA,TGCAGTGCTAGCTCGACAGTCTCGGGTCAGCCCCAGCATTTT,CSASSTVSGQPQHF
TRBJ2-2,TRBV9,NA,NA,TGTGCCAGCAGCCCCCCCCGGATGGCCGGGGAGCTGTTTTTT,CASSPPRMAGELFF
TRBJ2-3,TRBV29-1,few,NA,TGCAGCGTTGAAGTAGGTGGGCGCCACTCAGATACGCAGTATTTT,CSVEVGGRHSDTQYF
TRBJ2-7,TRBV29-1,few,NA,TGCAGCGTTGAAGGGGGTTTGAACGAGCAGTACTTC,CSVEGGLNEQYF
TRBJ2-7,TRBV6-2/TRBV6-3,few,NA,TGTGCCAGCAAAATGGACAGCCTGGTTGAGCAGTACTTC,CASKMDSLVEQYF
TRBJ1-2,TRBV25-1,NA,TRBD1,TGTGCCAGCAGTGAAGTTGGACAGGGGGATGGGGGTGGCTACACCTTC,CASSEVGQGDGGGYTF
TRBJ2-7,TRBV3-1,NA,NA,TGTGCCAGCAGCAAAAGCAGAAAAACCCCAGTACGGGACGAGCAGTACTTC,CASSKSRKTPVRDEQYF
TRBJ2-5,TRBV28,many,TRBD1,TGTGCCAGCAGTTTATGGACAGGGCAAGAGACCCAGTACTTC,CASSLWTGQETQYF
TRBJ2-7,TRBV10-3,few,NA,TGTGCCATCAGCCCGCCCGGGGACGAGCAGTACTTC,CAISPPGDEQYF
TRBJ1-2,TRBV5-1,few,TRBD1,TGCGCCAGCAGCTGGGGACAGCTTAACTATGGCTACACCTTC,CASSWGQLNYGYTF